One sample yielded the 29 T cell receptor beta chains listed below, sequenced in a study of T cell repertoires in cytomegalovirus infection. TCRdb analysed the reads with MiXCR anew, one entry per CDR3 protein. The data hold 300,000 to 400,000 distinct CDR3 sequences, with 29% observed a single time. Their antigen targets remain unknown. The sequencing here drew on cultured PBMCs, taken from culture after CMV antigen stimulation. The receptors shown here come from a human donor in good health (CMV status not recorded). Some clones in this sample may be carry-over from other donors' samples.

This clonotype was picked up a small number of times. CDR3 coding DNA: TGTGCCAGCAGTTCCCCCGGGACAGGGTATCCCGAGCAGTACTTC. It yields the protein CASSSPGTGYPEQYF. The chain has TRBV2 and TRBJ2-7; TRBD1 matches at 9 bases. V lost 5 bases, J lost 6 bases, and 11 bases stayed unmatched. Germline CDR1 and CDR2: SNHLY and FYNNEI. The CDR3 has 15 amino acids.

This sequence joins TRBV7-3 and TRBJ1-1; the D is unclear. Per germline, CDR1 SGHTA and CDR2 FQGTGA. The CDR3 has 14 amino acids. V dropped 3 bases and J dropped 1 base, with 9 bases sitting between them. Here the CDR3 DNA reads TGTGCCAGCAGCTTCTTTGCAGGGAACACTGAAGCTTTCTTT. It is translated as CASSFFAGNTEAFF.

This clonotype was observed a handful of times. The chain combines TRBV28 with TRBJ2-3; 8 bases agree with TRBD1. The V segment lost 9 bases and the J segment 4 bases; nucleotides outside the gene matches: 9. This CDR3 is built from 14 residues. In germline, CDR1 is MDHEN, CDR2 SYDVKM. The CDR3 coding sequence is TGTGCCAGTTCCAGGGGGCGAGGCGCAGATACGCAGTATTTT. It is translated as CASSRGRGADTQYF.

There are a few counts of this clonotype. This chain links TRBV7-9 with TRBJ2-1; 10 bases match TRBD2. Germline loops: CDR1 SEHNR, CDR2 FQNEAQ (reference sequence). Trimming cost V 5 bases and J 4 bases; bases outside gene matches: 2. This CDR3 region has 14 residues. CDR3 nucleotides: TGTGCCAGCAGCCAGACTAGCGGGTACAATGAGCAGTTCTTC. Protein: CASSQTSGYNEQFF.

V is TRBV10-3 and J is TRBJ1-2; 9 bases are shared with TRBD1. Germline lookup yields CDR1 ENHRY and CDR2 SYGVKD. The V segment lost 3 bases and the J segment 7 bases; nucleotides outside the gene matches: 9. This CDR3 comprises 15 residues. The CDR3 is CAISDRTGEFAGYTF. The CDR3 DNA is TGTGCCATCAGTGACCGGACAGGGGAGTTCGCTGGCTACACCTTC.

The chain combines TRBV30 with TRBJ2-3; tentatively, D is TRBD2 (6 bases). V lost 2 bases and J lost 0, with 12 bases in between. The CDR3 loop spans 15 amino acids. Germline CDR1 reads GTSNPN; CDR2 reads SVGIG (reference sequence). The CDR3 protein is CAWSRGDSSTDTQYF. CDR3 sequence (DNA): TGTGCCTGGAGTCGAGGGGACTCTAGCACAGATACGCAGTATTTT. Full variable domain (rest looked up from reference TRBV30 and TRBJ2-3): SQTIHQWPATLVQPVGSPLSLECTVEGTSNPNLYWYRQAAGRGLQLLFYSVGIGQISSEVPQNLSASRPQDRQFILSSKKLLLSDSGFYLCAWSRGDSSTDTQYFGPGTRLTVL.

The CDR3 sequence is CSARDIGGLETQYF. For the CDR3, the DNA is TGCAGTGCTAGAGATATCGGGGGGCTTGAGACCCAGTACTTC. The chain recombines TRBV20-1 with TRBJ2-5; TRBD2 is a possible D gene (7 bases). The CDR3 spans 14 residues. Deletions cut 0 bases from V and 5 bases from J, with 13 bases between. Germline CDR1 is DFQATT and CDR2 is SNEGSKA (reference sequence).

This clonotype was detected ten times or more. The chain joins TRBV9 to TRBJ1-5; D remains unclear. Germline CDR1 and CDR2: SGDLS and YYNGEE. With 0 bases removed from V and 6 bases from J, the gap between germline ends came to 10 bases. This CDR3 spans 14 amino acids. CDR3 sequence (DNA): TGTGCCAGCAGCGTAGCAGGATTCGGTCAGCCCCAGCATTTT. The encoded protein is CASSVAGFGQPQHF.

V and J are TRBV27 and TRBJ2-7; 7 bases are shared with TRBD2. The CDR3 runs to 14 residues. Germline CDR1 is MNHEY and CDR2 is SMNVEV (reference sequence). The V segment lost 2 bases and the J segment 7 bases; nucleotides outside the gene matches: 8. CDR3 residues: CASSLGGGPREQYF. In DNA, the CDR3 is TGTGCCAGCAGTTTAGGGGGAGGGCCGAGAGAGCAGTACTTC.

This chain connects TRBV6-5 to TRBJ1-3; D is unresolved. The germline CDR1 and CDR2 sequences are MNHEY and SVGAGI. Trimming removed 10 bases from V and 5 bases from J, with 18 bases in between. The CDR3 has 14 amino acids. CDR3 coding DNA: TGTGCCACCTTAGACCCGGGCAAAAGAAACACCATATATTTT. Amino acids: CATLDPGKRNTIYF.

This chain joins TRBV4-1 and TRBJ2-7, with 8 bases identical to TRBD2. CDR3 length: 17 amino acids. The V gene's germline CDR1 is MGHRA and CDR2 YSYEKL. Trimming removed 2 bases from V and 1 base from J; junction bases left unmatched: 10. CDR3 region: CASSQPGTSGLSYEQYF. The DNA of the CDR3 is TGCGCCAGCAGCCAACCGGGAACTAGCGGACTATCCTACGAGCAGTACTTC.

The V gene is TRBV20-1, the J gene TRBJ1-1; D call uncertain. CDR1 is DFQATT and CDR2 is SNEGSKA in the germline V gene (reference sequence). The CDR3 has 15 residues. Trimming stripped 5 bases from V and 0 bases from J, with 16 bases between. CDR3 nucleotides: TGCAGTGCTCCGGCTCCACAAAGCATGAACACTGAAGCTTTCTTT. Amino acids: CSAPAPQSMNTEAFF.

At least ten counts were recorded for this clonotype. CDR3 coding DNA: TGTGCCAGCAGTACAGTTAGCAATCAGCCCCAGCATTTT. As protein: CASSTVSNQPQHF. The chain uses TRBV2 and TRBJ1-5, with D uncertain. CDR3 size: 13 residues. The germline CDR1 and CDR2 sequences are SNHLY and FYNNEI. Trimming took 5 bases from V and 0 from J, leaving 5 bases between them.

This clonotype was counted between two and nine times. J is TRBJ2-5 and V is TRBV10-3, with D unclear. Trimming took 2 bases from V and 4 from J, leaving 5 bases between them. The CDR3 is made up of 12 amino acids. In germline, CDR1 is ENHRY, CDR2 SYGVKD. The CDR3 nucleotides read TGTGCCATCAGTGAGGGTCCAGAGACCCAGTACTTC. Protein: CAISEGPETQYF.

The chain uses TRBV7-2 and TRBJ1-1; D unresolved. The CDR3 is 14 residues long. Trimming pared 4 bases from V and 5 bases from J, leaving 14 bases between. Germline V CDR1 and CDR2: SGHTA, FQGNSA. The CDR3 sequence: CASSSAAPRTEAFF. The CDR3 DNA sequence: TGTGCCAGCAGCTCCGCAGCCCCGAGGACTGAAGCTTTCTTT.

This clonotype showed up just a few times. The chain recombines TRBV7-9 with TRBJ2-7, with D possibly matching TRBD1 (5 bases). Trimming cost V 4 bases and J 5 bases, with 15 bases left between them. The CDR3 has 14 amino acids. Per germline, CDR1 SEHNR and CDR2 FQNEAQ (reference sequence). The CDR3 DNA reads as TGTGCCAGCAGCTACATAGGGGATATTGACGAGCAGTACTTC. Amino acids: CASSYIGDIDEQYF.

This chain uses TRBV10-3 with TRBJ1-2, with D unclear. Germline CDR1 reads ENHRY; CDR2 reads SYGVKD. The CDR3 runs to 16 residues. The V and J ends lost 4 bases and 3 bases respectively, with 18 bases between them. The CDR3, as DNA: TGTGCCATCAGTGTCCAAGGCAGTCGATCCGACTATGGCTACACCTTC. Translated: CAISVQGSRSDYGYTF.

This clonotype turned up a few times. The CDR3: CASSRETGESEAFF. As DNA, the CDR3 is TGTGCCAGCTCACGGGAGACAGGGGAGTCTGAAGCTTTCTTT. The chain has TRBV18 and TRBJ1-1, with 8 bases lining up with TRBD1. The CDR3 runs to 14 residues. Per germline, CDR1 KGHSH and CDR2 LQKENI. V dropped 4 bases and J dropped 6; count of bases not matched to a gene: 7.

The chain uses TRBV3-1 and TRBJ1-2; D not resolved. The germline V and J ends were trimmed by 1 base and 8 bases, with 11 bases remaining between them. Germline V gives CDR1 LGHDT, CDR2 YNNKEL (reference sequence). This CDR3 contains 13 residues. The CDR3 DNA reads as TGTGCCAGCAGCCAAGGTCCGGGTAGGGGCTACACCTTC. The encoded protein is CASSQGPGRGYTF.

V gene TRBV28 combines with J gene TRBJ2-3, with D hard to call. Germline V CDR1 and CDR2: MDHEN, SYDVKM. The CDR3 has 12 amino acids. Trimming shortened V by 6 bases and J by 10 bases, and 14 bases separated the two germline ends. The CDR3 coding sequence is TGTGCCAGCAGCCGAGTAACGGATCCGCAGTATTTT. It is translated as CASSRVTDPQYF. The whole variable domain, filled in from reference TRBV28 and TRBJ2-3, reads DVKVTQSSRYLVKRTGEKVFLECVQDMDHENMFWYRQDPGLGLRLIYFSYDVKMKEKGDIPEGYSVSREKKERFSLILESASTNQTSMYLCASSRVTDPQYFGPGTRLTVL.

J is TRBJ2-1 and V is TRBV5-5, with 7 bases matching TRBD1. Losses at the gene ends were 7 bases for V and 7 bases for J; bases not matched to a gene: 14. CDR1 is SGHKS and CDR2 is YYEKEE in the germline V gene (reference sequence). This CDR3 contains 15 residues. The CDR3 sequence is CASAQDRLLLNEQFF. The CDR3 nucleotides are TGTGCCAGCGCCCAGGACAGGCTTTTGTTGAATGAGCAGTTCTTC.

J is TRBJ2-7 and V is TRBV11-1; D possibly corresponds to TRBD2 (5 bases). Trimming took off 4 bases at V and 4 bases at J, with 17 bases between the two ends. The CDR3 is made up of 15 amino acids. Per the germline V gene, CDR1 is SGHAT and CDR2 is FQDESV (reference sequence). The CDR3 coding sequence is TGTGCCAGCAGCTCGGCCCGGGAAAGTCGTTACGAGCAGTACTTC. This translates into CASSSARESRYEQYF.

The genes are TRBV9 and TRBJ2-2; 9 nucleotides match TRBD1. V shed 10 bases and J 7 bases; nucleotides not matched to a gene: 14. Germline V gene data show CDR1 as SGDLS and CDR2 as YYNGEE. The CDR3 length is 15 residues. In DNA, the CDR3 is TGTGCCTCAAGCGTAGCGGACAGGGGTGGCGGGGAGCTGTTTTTT. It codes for CASSVADRGGGELFF.

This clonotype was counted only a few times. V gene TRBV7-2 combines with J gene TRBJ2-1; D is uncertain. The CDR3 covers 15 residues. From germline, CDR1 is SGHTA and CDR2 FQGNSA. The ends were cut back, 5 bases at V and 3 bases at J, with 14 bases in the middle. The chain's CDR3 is CASSSDGDGYNEQFF. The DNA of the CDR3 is TGTGCCAGCAGCAGCGACGGAGACGGCTACAATGAGCAGTTCTTC.

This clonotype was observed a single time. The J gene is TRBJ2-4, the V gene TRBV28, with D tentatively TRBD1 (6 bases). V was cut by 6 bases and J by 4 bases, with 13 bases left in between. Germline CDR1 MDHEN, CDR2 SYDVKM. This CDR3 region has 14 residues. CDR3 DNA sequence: TGTGCCAGCAGACAGGGACACCAGAAAAACATTCAGTACTTC. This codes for CASRQGHQKNIQYF.

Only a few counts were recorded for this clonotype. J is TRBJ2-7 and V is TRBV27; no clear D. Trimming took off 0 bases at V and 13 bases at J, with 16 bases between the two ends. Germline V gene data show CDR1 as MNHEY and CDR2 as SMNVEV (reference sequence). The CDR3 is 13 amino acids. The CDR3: CASSLSPHSTLYF. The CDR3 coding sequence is TGTGCCAGCAGTTTATCTCCCCACTCAACTTTATACTTC.

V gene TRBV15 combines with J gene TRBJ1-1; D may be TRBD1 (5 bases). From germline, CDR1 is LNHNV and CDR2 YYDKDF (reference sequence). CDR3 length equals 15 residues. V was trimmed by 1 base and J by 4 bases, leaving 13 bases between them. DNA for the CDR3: TGTGCCACCAGCAGAGCTAACAACAGGTTCACTGAAGCTTTCTTT. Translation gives CATSRANNRFTEAFF.

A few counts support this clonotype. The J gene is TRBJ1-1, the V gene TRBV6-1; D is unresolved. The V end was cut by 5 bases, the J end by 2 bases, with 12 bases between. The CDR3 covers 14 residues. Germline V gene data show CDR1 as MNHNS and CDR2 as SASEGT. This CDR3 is CASSMTQTNTEAFF. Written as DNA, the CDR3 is TGTGCCAGCAGTATGACCCAAACCAACACTGAAGCTTTCTTT.

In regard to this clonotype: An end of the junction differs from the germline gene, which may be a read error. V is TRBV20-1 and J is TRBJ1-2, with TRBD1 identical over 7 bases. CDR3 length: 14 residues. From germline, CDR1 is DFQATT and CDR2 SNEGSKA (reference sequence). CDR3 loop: CSASSVRGNFGYTF. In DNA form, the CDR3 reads TGCAGTGCTTCGTCGGTCAGGGGGAACTTTGGCTACACCTTC.